This T cell receptor beta chain was sequenced during a study of breast tumors, draining lymph nodes, adjacent tissues. A single record per CDR3 protein comes from TCRdb applying MiXCR to the multiplex PCR reads. Of 200,000 to 300,000 distinct CDR3 sequences listed, 30% are singletons. Breast cancer patients provided tissue from their axillary draining lymph nodes. This clonotype was counted once. The antigen remains undetermined. No DNA is shown, since the ends of the CDR3 on it are uncertain; the CDR3 is the one TCRdb lists. Overall study results and limits: Luminal-like breast cancer showed significantly higher tumor–nontumor repertoire similarity than basal-like. The lymph node origin of tumor T cells was framed as consistent with a hypothesis, not demonstrated. Data fit most tumor T cells coming from lymph node, expanding in tumor. Tumors had less TCR diversity than lymph nodes, more than nontumor tissue.

CDR1 is ENHRY, CDR2 SYGVKD, per germline. The CDR3 adds up to 20 amino acids, both ends counted. The chain carries TRBV10-3 and TRBJ2-1. The receptor was isolated from a female donor with breast cancer. Some clones in this sample may be carry-over from other donors' samples. The sequenced sample was axillary lymph node tissue. CDR3 sequence reads: CAIRPLSLCQYGGPYNEQFF.